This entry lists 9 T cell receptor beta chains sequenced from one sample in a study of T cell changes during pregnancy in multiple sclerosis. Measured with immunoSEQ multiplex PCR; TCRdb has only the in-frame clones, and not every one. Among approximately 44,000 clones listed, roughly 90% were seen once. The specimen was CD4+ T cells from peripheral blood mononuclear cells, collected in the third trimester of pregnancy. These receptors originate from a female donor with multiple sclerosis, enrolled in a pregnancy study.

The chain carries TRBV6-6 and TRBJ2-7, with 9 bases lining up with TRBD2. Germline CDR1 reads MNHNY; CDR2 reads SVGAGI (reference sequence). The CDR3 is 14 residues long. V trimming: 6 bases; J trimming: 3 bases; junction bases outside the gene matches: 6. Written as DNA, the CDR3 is TGTGCCAGCAGGATGAGCGGGGGGATCTACGAGCAGTACTTC. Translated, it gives CASRMSGGIYEQYF.

The CDR3: CASSLGTGGFFYGYTF. Here the CDR3 DNA reads TGTGCCAGCAGCTTAGGGACAGGGGGTTTTTTCTATGGCTACACCTTC. The chain has TRBV7-9 and TRBJ1-2; the match to TRBD1 covers 10 bases. V dropped 1 base and J dropped 4; count of bases not matched to a gene: 6. The CDR3 extends over 16 amino acids. The germline gives CDR1 SEHNR, CDR2 FQNEAQ (reference sequence).

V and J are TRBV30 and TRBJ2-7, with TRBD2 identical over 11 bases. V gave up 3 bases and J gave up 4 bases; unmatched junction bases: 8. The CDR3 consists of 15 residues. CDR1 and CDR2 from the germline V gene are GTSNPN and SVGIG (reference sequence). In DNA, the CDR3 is TGTGCCTGGAGAACCACTAGCGGGAGCAAGTACGAGCAGTACTTC. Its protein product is CAWRTTSGSKYEQYF. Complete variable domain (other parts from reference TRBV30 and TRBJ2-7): SQTIHQWPATLVQPVGSPLSLECTVEGTSNPNLYWYRQAAGRGLQLLFYSVGIGQISSEVPQNLSASRPQDRQFILSSKKLLLSDSGFYLCAWRTTSGSKYEQYFGPGTRLTVT.

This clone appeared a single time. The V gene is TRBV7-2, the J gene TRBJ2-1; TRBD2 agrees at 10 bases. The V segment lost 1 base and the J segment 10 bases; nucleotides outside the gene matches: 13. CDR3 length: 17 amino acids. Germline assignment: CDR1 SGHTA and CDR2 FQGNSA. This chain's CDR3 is CASSLEGLSGREGEQFF. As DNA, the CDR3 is TGTGCCAGCAGCTTAGAGGGCCTGAGCGGGAGGGAGGGAGAGCAGTTCTTC.

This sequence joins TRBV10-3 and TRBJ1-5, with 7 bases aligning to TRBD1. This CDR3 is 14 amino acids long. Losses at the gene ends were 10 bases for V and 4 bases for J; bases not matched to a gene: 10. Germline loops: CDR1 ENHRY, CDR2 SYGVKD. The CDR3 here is CATNPTGSNQPQHF. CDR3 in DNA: TGTGCCACCAACCCGACAGGGAGTAATCAGCCCCAGCATTTT.

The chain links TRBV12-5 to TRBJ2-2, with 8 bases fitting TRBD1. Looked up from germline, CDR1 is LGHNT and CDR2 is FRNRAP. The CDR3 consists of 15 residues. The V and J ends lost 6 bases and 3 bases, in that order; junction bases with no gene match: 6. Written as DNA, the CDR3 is TGTGCTAGTGGGGCGCAGGGGGCCTACACCGGGGAGCTGTTTTTT. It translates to CASGAQGAYTGELFF.

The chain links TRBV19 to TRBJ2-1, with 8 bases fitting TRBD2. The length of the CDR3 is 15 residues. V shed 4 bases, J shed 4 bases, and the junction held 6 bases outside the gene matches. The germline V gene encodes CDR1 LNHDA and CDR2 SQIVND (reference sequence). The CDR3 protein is CASSKSSGLYNEQFF. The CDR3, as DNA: TGTGCCAGTAGTAAGTCTAGCGGGTTATACAATGAGCAGTTCTTC.

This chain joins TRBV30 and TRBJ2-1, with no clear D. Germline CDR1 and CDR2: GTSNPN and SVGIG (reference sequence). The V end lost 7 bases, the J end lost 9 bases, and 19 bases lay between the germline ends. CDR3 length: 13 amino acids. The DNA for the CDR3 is TGTGCCTTTGAACCGCCCCTCGGGTTTGAGCAGTTCTTC. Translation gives CAFEPPLGFEQFF.

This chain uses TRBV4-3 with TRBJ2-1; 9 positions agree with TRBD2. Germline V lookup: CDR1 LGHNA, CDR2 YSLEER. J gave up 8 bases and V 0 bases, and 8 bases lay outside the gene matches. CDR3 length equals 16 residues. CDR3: CASSQDTSGYRDEQFF. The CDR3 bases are TGCGCCAGCAGCCAAGACACTAGCGGGTATCGCGATGAGCAGTTCTTC.